This T cell receptor (beta chain) was obtained from a study of long-term antiretroviral therapy in people with HIV. General observations from the study: Repertoires with HIV possessed tighter CDR3 length spans than those of controls. Neither ART adherence, viral resistance nor therapy changes were documented. Pre-ART clonal expansions dominated every time point's repertoire.

In germline, CDR1 is SNHLY, CDR2 FYNNEI. The CDR3 sequence is 13 residues long. Trimming cost V 6 bases and J 6 bases; bases outside gene matches: 3. A word on this clone: Its antigen is as yet unknown.

The assay, immunoSEQ v3.0, was run at survey level. Sequencing was intended to reach roughly 40,000-50,000 T-cell genomes per sample. Method: immunoSEQ multiplex PCR; TCRdb's copy keeps in-frame clones and lacks some. The sample yields approximately 30,000 clones, 82% seen once. The chain uses TRBV2 and TRBJ2-1; 9 nucleotides agree with TRBD1. Material: unsorted PBMCs, obtained 0.8 years before starting antiretroviral therapy. This receptor was taken from a man younger than 35 with HIV. CDR3 loop: CASRGTGINEQFF. DNA of the CDR3: TGTGCCAGCAGGGGGACAGGGATCAATGAGCAGTTCTTC.